This TCR beta chain emerged from a study of blood T cell repertoires in COVID-19. Overall study context: Sources were T cells, B-cell-depleted T cells, or PBMCs; the material itself was cDNA or gDNA.

Assay: immunoSEQ multiplex PCR; the TCRdb copy retains only in-frame clones and omits some. Among about 480,000 clones listed, 85% to 90% were seen once. Germline V gives CDR1 LGHNT, CDR2 FRNRAP. Losses at the gene ends were 5 bases for V and 7 bases for J; bases not matched to a gene: 2. The CDR3 is made up of 12 amino acids. The receptor was isolated from a woman in her forties who had recovered from COVID-19. The sequenced sample consisted of PBMCs or T cells enriched from blood (not recorded which). V and J are TRBV12-5 and TRBJ1-5; 7 nucleotides match TRBD1. In nucleotides, the CDR3 is TGTGCTAGTGGTCAGGGGGGACAGCCCCAGCATTTT. As protein: CASGQGGQPQHF.